This entry describes one T cell receptor (beta chain). Its antigen is not identified. Using immunoSEQ multiplex PCR, the repertoire was profiled, and TCRdb retains in-frame clones only, with some absent. This table has under 60,000 clones, 50% to 80% appearing once. Having been cultured for around nine days, the cells underwent CD4+ T cell isolation. The record originates from a study of vaccination effects on CD4 cells after COVID-19. Source: CD4+ T cells from PBMCs cultured without peptide, taken before COVID-19 vaccination. This clonotype was obtained from a human donor who received a COVID-19 vaccine.

Here the CDR3 reads CAIRGGPGTEAFF. In DNA, the CDR3 is TGTGCCATCAGAGGGGGGCCGGGCACTGAAGCTTTCTTT. The V gene is TRBV10-3, the J gene TRBJ1-1, with D possibly matching TRBD1 (6 bases). The CDR3 has 13 amino acids. V lost 6 bases, J lost 4 bases, and 12 bases lay in between. Germline V gene data show CDR1 as ENHRY and CDR2 as SYGVKD.